This is a list of T cell receptor beta chains from one sample in a study of blood T cell repertoires in COVID-19. Assay used: immunoSEQ multiplex PCR; TCRdb lists only in-frame clones, some missing. The table lists about 180,000 clones, approximately 88% of them singletons, with approximately 9% in the top ten. Sequencing was done on a sample of PBMCs or T cells enriched from blood (not recorded which). Source of these receptors: a woman aged 18-30 years who had recovered from COVID-19. CDR3s include the opening cysteine and the closing phenylalanine or tryptophan. D genes are given only for firm matches. Part of the rows lack a size; the others show once, few, many or a class for expanded clones.

j_call d_call v_call clone_size cdr3_aa cdr3_nt
TRBJ2-1 - TRBV6-2/TRBV6-3 once CASSYFETPGGNEQFF TGTGCCAGCAGTTACTTCGAAACTCCCGGCGGCAATGAGCAGTTCTTC
TRBJ1-6 TRBD1 TRBV3-1/TRBV3-2 - CASSPRDRGLSPLHF TGTGCCAGCAGCCCTCGGGACAGGGGTTTATCACCCCTCCACTTT
TRBJ1-1 - TRBV20-1 - CSARWLTEAFF TGCAGTGCTAGATGGCTCACTGAAGCTTTCTTT
TRBJ1-4 TRBD1 TRBV7-2 - CASSNLRGRDEKLFF TGTGCCAGCAGCAATCTGAGGGGGCGGGATGAAAAACTGTTTTTT
TRBJ2-1 - TRBV10-1 - CASTEGGSDGYNEQFF TGCGCCAGCACAGAAGGGGGATCAGATGGGTACAATGAGCAGTTCTTC
TRBJ1-1 TRBD1 TRBV28 - CASRGQAEAFF TGTGCCAGCAGGGGACAGGCTGAAGCTTTCTTT
TRBJ1-5 - TRBV25-1 - CASSESRGSQPQHF TGTGCCAGCAGTGAATCACGCGGGAGTCAGCCCCAGCATTTT
TRBJ2-7 TRBD2 TRBV4-1 - CASSQANSGSGSYEQYF TGCGCCAGCAGCCAAGCCAATAGCGGGAGTGGCTCCTACGAGCAGTACTTC
TRBJ1-2 TRBD1 TRBV10-3 - CAINTGTGTYGYTF TGTGCCATCAACACCGGGACAGGGACCTATGGCTACACCTTC
TRBJ1-1 TRBD1 TRBV13 - CASSRTGEAFF TGTGCCAGCAGCCGGACAGGGGAAGCTTTCTTT
TRBJ1-3 - TRBV13 - CASSFPGSGNTIYF TGTGCCAGCAGCTTCCCAGGCTCTGGAAACACCATATATTTT
TRBJ2-3 TRBD2 TRBV5-4 - CASSLAGGVTDTQYF TGTGCCAGCTCCCTGGCGGGGGGGGTCACAGATACGCAGTATTTT
TRBJ1-3 - TRBV5-1 - CASSLQGNTIYF TGCGCCAGCAGCCTACAGGGAAACACCATATATTTT
TRBJ1-1 TRBD1 TRBV12-3/TRBV12-4 - CASSLHRGIEAFF TGTGCCAGCAGTTTACACAGGGGGATTGAAGCTTTCTTT
TRBJ2-7 - TRBV12-3/TRBV12-4 - CASSPSGTYEQYF TGTGCCAGCAGTCCCTCAGGGACCTACGAGCAGTACTTC
TRBJ2-1 TRBD2 TRBV30 - CAWKILAGEYNEQFF TGTGCCTGGAAGATATTAGCGGGAGAGTACAATGAGCAGTTCTTC
TRBJ1-1 TRBD1 TRBV29-1 - CSGDRGKDTEAFF TGCAGCGGAGACAGGGGGAAGGACACTGAAGCTTTCTTT
TRBJ1-5 - TRBV15 - CATSRINQPQHF TGTGCCACCAGCAGAATAAATCAGCCCCAGCATTTT
TRBJ1-2 - TRBV5-6 - CASSFPANYGYTF TGTGCCAGCAGCTTCCCAGCTAACTATGGCTACACCTTC
TRBJ1-5 - TRBV16 - CASSHQSANQPQHF TGTGCCAGCAGCCACCAATCCGCGAATCAGCCCCAGCATTTT
TRBJ2-3 - TRBV27 - CASRFAGFTDTQYF TGTGCCAGCAGATTTGCGGGATTCACAGATACGCAGTATTTT
TRBJ2-3 TRBD2 TRBV5-1 once CASSLTGLVTDTQYF TGCGCCAGCAGCTTGACGGGACTAGTTACAGATACGCAGTATTTT
TRBJ1-1 TRBD1 TRBV18 - CASSPDRGYMNTEAFF TGTGCCAGCTCACCGGACAGGGGATACATGAACACTGAAGCTTTCTTT
TRBJ2-3 TRBD2 TRBV28 - CASRGGGAFWLGTDTQYF TGTGCCAGCAGGGGCGGGGGGGCCTTCTGGTTGGGCACAGATACGCAGTATTTT
TRBJ1-5 - TRBV27 - CASSFDGVVPQHF TGTGCCAGCAGTTTCGACGGGGTTGTACCCCAGCATTTT
TRBJ1-5 - TRBV16 - CASSLTEVARLNQPQHF TGTGCCAGCAGCCTCACCGAGGTGGCACGGTTAAATCAGCCCCAGCATTTT
TRBJ1-2 - TRBV19 - CASSTQGPGYTF TGTGCCAGTAGTACACAGGGTCCTGGCTACACCTTC
TRBJ1-1 TRBD1 TRBV28 - CASSRGQDHTEAFF TGTGCCAGCAGTCGGGGACAGGACCACACTGAAGCTTTCTTT
TRBJ1-1 TRBD1 TRBV28 - CASSPGTGLPEAFF TGTGCCAGCAGTCCTGGGACAGGCCTACCTGAAGCTTTCTTT